This entry lists 20 T cell receptor beta chains sequenced from one sample in a study of T cells in Graves' hyperthyroidism and ophthalmopathy. Amplification of TCR beta CDR3 regions used RNA as the template. During a first-round RT-PCR of the TCR CDR3, the HTBI primer set was used. Using its own MiXCR run on the multiplex PCR reads, TCRdb lists one record per CDR3 protein. The sample yields about 690,000 distinct CDR3 sequences, around a sixth seen once. The sequenced sample was blood. The origin of the receptors is a middle-aged man with Graves' hyperthyroidism.

This clonotype appeared once. The gene calls are TRBV5-6 and TRBJ2-7; TRBD1 is a possible D gene (6 bases). Germline CDR1 reads SGHDT; CDR2 reads YYEEEE. V lost 0 bases and J lost 5, with 15 bases in between. The CDR3 runs to 15 residues. In DNA, the CDR3 is TGTGCCAGCAGCTTGGCCGGGCAGGGGATCCACGAGCAGTACTTC. Amino acid sequence: CASSLAGQGIHEQYF.

The sample holds many counts of this clonotype. This chain links TRBV7-9 with TRBJ2-5, with 9 positions matching TRBD1. CDR1 is SEHNR and CDR2 is FQNEAQ in the germline V gene (reference sequence). V lost 4 bases to trimming and J lost 3 bases; unmatched junction nucleotides: 6. The CDR3 is 15 amino acids. The CDR3 coding sequence is TGTGCCAGCAGCTCCGCCGGGGACAGGGAAGAGACCCAGTACTTC. Translated, it gives CASSSAGDREETQYF.

This clonotype showed up many times. The rearrangement joins TRBV6-1 to TRBJ1-5; D remains ambiguous. This CDR3 contains 13 residues. Trimming shortened V by 7 bases and J by 0 bases, and 7 bases separated the two germline ends. The germline V gene encodes CDR1 MNHNS and CDR2 SASEGT. CDR3 sequence: CASKRDSNQPQHF. The CDR3 DNA reads as TGTGCCAGCAAGAGAGATAGCAATCAGCCCCAGCATTTT.

This clonotype was observed many times. The V call is TRBV28, the J call TRBJ2-1; TRBD2 is a possible D gene (6 bases). CDR1 and CDR2 from the germline V gene are MDHEN and SYDVKM. Trimming took off 3 bases at V and 2 bases at J, with 11 bases between the two ends. The CDR3 spans 15 residues. The chain's CDR3 is CASSFGRMAYNEQFF. The CDR3 bases are TGTGCCAGCAGTTTTGGGAGGATGGCCTACAATGAGCAGTTCTTC.

V usage is TRBV18 and J usage is TRBJ2-7, with D tentatively TRBD1 (5 bases). The CDR3 spans 13 residues. The germline gives CDR1 KGHSH, CDR2 LQKENI. V lost 2 bases, J lost 7 bases, and 12 bases lay in between. DNA of the CDR3: TGTGCCAGCTCACCAATCCCCTCAGGGGAGCAGTACTTC. Translation: CASSPIPSGEQYF.

Remarks on this clonotype: One end of the junction varies from germline; a read error may be responsible. The V and J genes are TRBV18 and TRBJ1-1; no reliable D call. CDR3 length: 14 residues. The germline V gene has CDR1 KGHSH and CDR2 LQKENI. The chain's CDR3 is CASSPLLSNTGAFF. CDR3 nucleotides: TGTGCCAGCTCACCCTTATTGAGTAACACTGGAGCTTTCTTT. The entire variable domain, with the rest obtained from reference TRBV18 and TRBJ1-1, is as follows: NAGVMQNPRHLVRRRGQEARLRCSPMKGHSHVYWYRQLPEEGLKFMVYLQKENIIDESGMPKERFSAEFPKEGPSILRIQQVVRGDSAAYFCASSPLLSNTGAFFGQGTRLTVV.

This clonotype was seen many times. The chain uses TRBV12-3 or TRBV12-4 and TRBJ1-1; possibly TRBD1 for D (5 bases). The CDR3 sequence is 14 residues long. V was clipped by 6 bases and J by 0 bases, with 11 bases between them. The CDR3 bases are TGTGCCAGCAGACGCGGGACCGTGAACACTGAAGCTTTCTTT. Its translation: CASRRGTVNTEAFF.

The chain couples TRBV3-1 to TRBJ1-4, with D uncertain. The CDR3 is made up of 14 amino acids. V was shortened by 2 bases and J by 5 bases, with 9 bases between the two germline ends. Germline V gene lookup returns CDR1 LGHDT and CDR2 YNNKEL (reference sequence). CDR3 bases: TGTGCCAGCAGCCAACCCGGGCCCAATGAAAAACTGTTTTTT. Protein sequence: CASSQPGPNEKLFF.

This clonotype has a count of ten or more. The V and J genes are TRBV12-3 or TRBV12-4 and TRBJ2-5; tentative D call: TRBD2 (6 bases). This CDR3 comprises 14 residues. Trimming stripped 1 base from V and 1 base from J, with 7 bases between. CDR3 in amino acids: CASSLVLAQETQYF. The CDR3 coding sequence is TGTGCCAGCAGTTTAGTACTAGCCCAAGAGACCCAGTACTTC.

The chain uses TRBV6-5 and TRBJ2-1; no clear D. The CDR3 is made up of 14 amino acids. Trimming shortened V by 0 bases and J by 8 bases, and 11 bases separated the two germline ends. Germline loops: CDR1 MNHEY, CDR2 SVGAGI. The CDR3 nucleotides read TGTGCCAGCAGTTACTCGACCAGTTCTTATGAGCAGTTCTTC. It is translated as CASSYSTSSYEQFF.

The rearrangement uses TRBV6-1 and TRBJ1-5; D ambiguous. Trimming left V 0 bases short and J 1 base short, with 13 bases between. Germline lookup yields CDR1 MNHNS and CDR2 SASEGT. This CDR3 contains 17 residues. CDR3 nucleotides: TGTGCCAGCAGTGAAGCGCGTTTGGTAGCCAGCAATCAGCCCCAGCATTTT. It codes for CASSEARLVASNQPQHF.

V gene TRBV13 combines with J gene TRBJ1-3; possibly TRBD1 for D (5 bases). V was clipped by 5 bases and J by 1 base, with 21 bases between them. The CDR3 runs to 18 residues. Germline loops: CDR1 PRHDT, CDR2 FYEKMQ (reference sequence). CDR3 loop: CASSPSRERTWSGNTIYF. Written as DNA, the CDR3 is TGTGCCAGCAGCCCCAGCAGGGAACGAACGTGGTCTGGAAACACCATATATTTT.

This clonotype was counted many times. The CDR3 region has the DNA TGTGCCACCAGTGATTACAGGATGGGAACATATGGCTACACCTTC. It encodes CATSDYRMGTYGYTF. The gene calls are TRBV24-1 and TRBJ1-2; D may be TRBD1 (5 bases). CDR3 length: 15 residues. Germline V gene sequence: CDR1 KGHDR, CDR2 SFDVKD. Deletions cut 2 bases from V and 5 bases from J, with 14 bases between.

This chain links TRBV4-1 with TRBJ1-5; no reliable D call. Trimming removed 4 bases from V and 0 bases from J, with 10 bases in between. Germline V gives CDR1 MGHRA, CDR2 YSYEKL. This CDR3 has 15 amino acids. The CDR3 region is CASSPGRISNQPQHF. For the CDR3, the DNA is TGCGCCAGCAGCCCCGGCCGGATTAGCAATCAGCCCCAGCATTTT.

This clonotype was seen repeatedly, ten times or more. The chain carries TRBV11-2 and TRBJ2-7; no clear D. Germline assignment: CDR1 SGHAT and CDR2 FQNNGV. Trimming took 0 bases from V and 7 from J, leaving 13 bases between them. The CDR3 length is 14 residues. This chain's CDR3 is CASSLDDTRREQYF. The CDR3 nucleotides are TGTGCCAGCAGCTTAGACGACACCCGCCGGGAGCAGTACTTC.

The V gene is TRBV12-3 or TRBV12-4, the J gene TRBJ2-3; 11 positions match TRBD2. V was clipped by 7 bases and J by 6 bases; unmatched bases: 9. CDR3 length equals 15 residues. The CDR3 DNA is TGTGCCAGCAAGCCGGGACTAGCGGCCCTGGATACGCAGTATTTT. It codes for CASKPGLAALDTQYF.

This clonotype was observed many times. J is TRBJ2-1 and V is TRBV10-3, with 15 bases that match TRBD2. The CDR3 is 14 amino acids. CDR1 and CDR2 (germline): ENHRY, SYGVKD. The V segment lost 10 bases and the J segment 9 bases; nucleotides outside the gene matches: 7. CDR3 sequence: CATRTSGRAPEQFF. The CDR3 nucleotides are TGTGCCACCAGGACTAGCGGGAGGGCGCCTGAGCAGTTCTTC.

This clonotype has a handful of counts. This chain joins TRBV12-3 or TRBV12-4 and TRBJ1-6, with 9 bases that match TRBD1. The V and J ends lost 2 bases and 11 bases, in that order; junction bases with no gene match: 7. CDR3 length: 15 amino acids. This CDR3 is CASSLRQGDSPPLHF. The CDR3 DNA follows: TGTGCCAGCAGTTTAAGACAGGGGGACAGTCCACCCCTCCACTTT.

V and J are TRBV6-1 and TRBJ1-5; 10 bases line up with TRBD1. Losses at the gene ends were 6 bases for V and 5 bases for J; bases not matched to a gene: 4. Germline lookup yields CDR1 MNHNS and CDR2 SASEGT. This CDR3 comprises 14 residues. CDR3 sequence: CASRGQGSDQPQHF. CDR3 bases: TGTGCCAGCAGGGGACAGGGGAGCGATCAGCCCCAGCATTTT.

J is TRBJ2-5 and V is TRBV5-5; D may match TRBD1 or TRBD2 (5 bases each). Germline CDR1 is SGHKS and CDR2 is YYEKEE (reference sequence). The CDR3 spans 16 residues. The V end was cut by 0 bases, the J end by 3 bases, with 15 bases between. CDR3 protein: CASSLDLGRGKETQYF. CDR3 DNA sequence: TGTGCCAGCAGCTTGGATTTGGGGCGAGGGAAAGAGACCCAGTACTTC.